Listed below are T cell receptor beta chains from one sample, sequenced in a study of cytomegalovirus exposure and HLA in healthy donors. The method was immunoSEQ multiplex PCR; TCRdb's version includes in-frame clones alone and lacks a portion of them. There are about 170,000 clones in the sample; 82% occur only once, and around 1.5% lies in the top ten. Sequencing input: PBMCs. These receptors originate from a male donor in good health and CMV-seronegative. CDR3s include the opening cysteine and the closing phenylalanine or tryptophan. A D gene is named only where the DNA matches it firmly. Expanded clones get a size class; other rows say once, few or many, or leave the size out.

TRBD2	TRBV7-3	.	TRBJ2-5	CASSLREGETQYF	TGTGCCAGCAGCTTACGGGAGGGGGAGACCCAGTACTTC
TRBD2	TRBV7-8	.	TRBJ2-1	CASSSLAGRNNEQFF	TGTGCCAGCAGCTCCCTAGCGGGCAGAAACAATGAGCAGTTCTTC
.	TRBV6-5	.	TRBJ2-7	CASSYSRDHTSTQYF	TGTGCCAGCAGTTACTCGAGGGATCATACATCGACGCAGTACTTC
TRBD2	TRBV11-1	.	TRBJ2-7	CASSFPSGGNYEQYF	TGTGCCAGCAGCTTCCCTAGCGGGGGAAACTACGAGCAGTACTTC
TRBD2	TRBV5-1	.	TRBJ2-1	CASSLEFQRGYEQFF	TGCGCCAGCAGCTTGGAATTCCAGCGGGGGTATGAGCAGTTCTTC
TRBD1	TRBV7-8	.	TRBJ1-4	CASRPTGGNEKLFF	TGTGCCAGCAGACCGACAGGGGGCAATGAAAAACTGTTTTTT
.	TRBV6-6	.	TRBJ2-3	CASSGVASRTDTQYF	TGTGCCAGCAGTGGAGTTGCGTCCCGCACAGATACGCAGTATTTT
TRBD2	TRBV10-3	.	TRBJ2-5	CAIGLTSGRAGGETQYF	TGTGCCATCGGTCTAACTAGCGGGAGGGCCGGTGGGGAGACCCAGTACTTC
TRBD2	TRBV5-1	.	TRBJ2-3	CASSRRTAGADTQYF	TGCGCCAGCAGCCGCCGTACTGCGGGAGCAGATACGCAGTATTTT
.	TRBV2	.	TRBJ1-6	CASTGVLRGNSPLHF	TGTGCCAGCACTGGGGTCCTAAGGGGTAATTCACCCCTCCACTTT
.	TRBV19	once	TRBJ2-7	CASSLNREPYEQYF	TGTGCCAGTAGTTTAAACAGGGAGCCCTACGAGCAGTACTTC
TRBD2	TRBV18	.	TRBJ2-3	CASSPLPGGGSTDTQYF	TGTGCCAGCTCACCACTGCCCGGGGGGGGCAGCACAGATACGCAGTATTTT
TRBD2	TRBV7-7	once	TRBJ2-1	CASSLQAGTYNEQFF	TGTGCCAGCAGCTTACAAGCGGGAACCTACAATGAGCAGTTCTTC
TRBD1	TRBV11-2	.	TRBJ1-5	CASSITGDSQPQHF	TGTGCCAGCAGCATAACAGGGGATAGTCAGCCCCAGCATTTT
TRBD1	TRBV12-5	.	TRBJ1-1	CASGLSRTGRLGTEAFF	TGTGCTAGTGGTTTGTCCAGGACAGGGAGGTTGGGCACTGAAGCTTTCTTT
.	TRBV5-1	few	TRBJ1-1	CASSSNELNTEAFF	TGCGCCAGCAGCTCAAACGAACTAAACACTGAAGCTTTCTTT
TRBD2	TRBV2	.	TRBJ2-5	CASSRTSVAETQYF	TGTGCCAGCAGTCGGACTAGCGTTGCCGAGACCCAGTACTTC